This T cell receptor (beta chain) was obtained from a study of blood T cell repertoires in COVID-19. For the study at large: Donors in the United States, Italy and Spain gave samples during acute or convalescent COVID-19. T cells, B-cell-depleted T cells, or PBMCs provided the cDNA or gDNA that served as material.

This CDR3 is 15 amino acids long. Germline assignment: CDR1 SGHVS and CDR2 FQNEAQ. Trimming removed 7 bases at V and 3 bases at J, with 16 bases between. Study processing details: Estimated nucleated cell counts came from reference gene primer amplification. Sequenced by immunoSEQ multiplex PCR; TCRdb stores in-frame clones only, minus some. V and J calls and clone size are given by that table; D and trimming were obtained from the DNA. The sample has over 100,000 clones, roughly 69% seen once; the top ten hold over 1.5%. Sequencing input: peripheral blood. This TCR came from a woman in her sixties or seventies with acute or convalescent COVID-19. The chain recombines TRBV7-8 with TRBJ1-3, with a weak D call TRBD1 (5 bases). This chain's CDR3 is CASTYLGDFGNTIYF. DNA for the CDR3: TGTGCCAGCACCTATTTAGGGGACTTTGGAAACACCATATATTTT.